Presented here are 24 T cell receptor beta chains from one specimen sequenced in a study of PD-L1 blockade in urothelial cancer. Profiled with immunoSEQ multiplex PCR; TCRdb holds only in-frame clones, not every one. This sample has about 120,000 clones, with about 89% found just once. The time point denotes: peripheral blood 6 weeks after treatment start. Sequenced here: PBMCs, sampled around atezolizumab (anti-PD-L1) treatment. The receptors derive from a man in his 60s with urothelial cancer.

This clone was seen once. CDR3 loop: CSATGFHATEAFF. CDR3 nucleotide sequence: TGCAGCGCGACAGGGTTTCATGCCACTGAAGCTTTCTTT. The chain has TRBV29-1 and TRBJ1-1; TRBD1 aligns across 7 bases. Germline CDR1 and CDR2: SQVTM and ANQGSEA. This CDR3 contains 13 residues. The junction had 9 bases not matched to a gene; V was cut back by 7 bases and J by 4 bases.

This chain links TRBV5-4 with TRBJ2-7; tentative D call: TRBD1 (5 bases). The CDR3 runs 15 residues. Germline assignment: CDR1 SGHNT and CDR2 YYREEE (reference sequence). Trimming pared 5 bases from V and 3 bases from J, leaving 18 bases between. CDR3 region: CASSYRTKPNYEQYF. As DNA, the CDR3 is TGTGCCAGCAGTTACCGGACAAAACCCAACTACGAGCAGTACTTC.

The chain recombines TRBV2 with TRBJ2-2, with 12 bases identical to TRBD2. This CDR3 region has 19 residues. V shed 2 bases, J shed 3 bases, and the junction held 10 bases outside the gene matches. Germline-derived CDR1 and CDR2 are SNHLY and FYNNEI. CDR3 DNA: TGTGCCAGCAGTGAACTCGGTCTAGCGGGAGGGTTGGACACCGGGGAGCTGTTTTTT. Translated, it gives CASSELGLAGGLDTGELFF. Full variable domain (remainder filled in from reference TRBV2 and TRBJ2-2): EPEVTQTPSHQVTQMGQEVILRCVPISNHLYFYWYRQILGQKVEFLVSFYNNEISEKSEIFDDQFSVERPDGSNFTLKIRSTKLEDSAMYFCASSELGLAGGLDTGELFFGEGSRLTVL.

V gene TRBV10-1 combines with J gene TRBJ2-7; maybe TRBD2 (5 bases). The CDR3 is 12 amino acids. V shed 3 bases and J shed 3 bases, with 6 bases lying between them. Germline lookup yields CDR1 WNHNN and CDR2 SYGVQD (reference sequence). The CDR3 here is CASSERGYEQYF. DNA for the CDR3: TGCGCCAGCAGTGAACGGGGCTACGAGCAGTACTTC.

This chain joins TRBV25-1 and TRBJ1-4, with D maybe TRBD1 (6 bases). With 4 bases removed from V and 7 bases from J, the gap between germline ends came to 16 bases. The CDR3 length is 15 residues. Germline V gene sequence: CDR1 MGHDK, CDR2 SYGVNS. The CDR3 protein is CASSVRTAKFEKLFF. Here the CDR3 DNA reads TGTGCCAGCAGTGTACGGACAGCTAAGTTTGAAAAACTGTTTTTT.

The V and J genes are TRBV11-3 and TRBJ2-7; 9 nucleotides match TRBD2. This CDR3 has 18 amino acids. V lost 3 bases and J lost 0; bases outside the gene matches: 12. The germline gives CDR1 SGHNT, CDR2 YENEEA. CDR3 DNA: TGTGCCAGCAGCTTCAAAATCGATAAGCGGGAGGCCTCCTACGAGCAGTACTTC. It translates to CASSFKIDKREASYEQYF.

The gene calls are TRBV7-2 and TRBJ1-4; 9 nucleotides align to TRBD1. This CDR3 has 15 amino acids. CDR1 and CDR2 from the germline V gene are SGHTA and FQGNSA. With 6 bases clipped from V and 3 bases from J, the junction kept 5 bases outside the gene matches. The CDR3 region has the DNA TGTGCCAGCAGAGGACAGGGGCAAGCTAATGAAAAACTGTTTTTT. This codes for CASRGQGQANEKLFF.

This chain links TRBV9 with TRBJ2-3; maybe TRBD1 (6 bases). This CDR3 region has 15 residues. The germline V gene has CDR1 SGDLS and CDR2 YYNGEE. The germline V and J ends were trimmed by 0 bases and 0 bases, with 8 bases remaining between them. The CDR3 sequence is CASSVAGVSTDTQYF. CDR3 in DNA: TGTGCCAGCAGCGTAGCAGGGGTAAGCACAGATACGCAGTATTTT.

CDR3 coding DNA: TGCGCCAGCAGTCGAGGGCAGGTGGGCGAGCAGTACTTC. Residues: CASSRGQVGEQYF. The V call is TRBV10-1, the J call TRBJ2-7, with D maybe TRBD2 (5 bases). Germline CDR1 and CDR2: WNHNN and SYGVQD (reference sequence). Trimming removed 5 bases from V and 6 bases from J, with 14 bases in between. The CDR3 sequence is 13 residues long.

The chain links TRBV7-6 to TRBJ2-5, with 7 positions matching TRBD1. J was trimmed by 5 bases and V by 5 bases; bases with no gene match: 5. Germline-derived CDR1 and CDR2 are SGHVS and FNYEAQ. CDR3 size: 13 residues. The CDR3 here is CASSVTGVETQYF. In DNA, the CDR3 is TGTGCCAGCAGCGTAACAGGGGTGGAGACCCAGTACTTC.

The V gene is TRBV5-1, the J gene TRBJ2-7, with TRBD2 identical over 14 bases. V lost 3 bases and J lost 10; bases outside the gene matches: 6. The CDR3 extends over 14 amino acids. Germline lookup yields CDR1 SGHRS and CDR2 YFSETQ. The CDR3 protein is CASSSPGLAGEQYF. The CDR3 nucleotides are TGCGCCAGCAGCTCTCCGGGACTAGCGGGAGAACAGTACTTC.

The CDR3 DNA sequence: TGTGCCAGCAGCACAGGACAGTATGGGGACTTC. This encodes CASSTGQYGDF. The J gene is TRBJ2-7, the V gene TRBV21-1; TRBD1 is the table's D call and was not checked against the DNA. TRBV21-1 represents a pseudogene. The CDR3 totals 11 residues.

V gene TRBV5-1 combines with J gene TRBJ1-6; D is uncertain. Deletions cut 1 base from V and 4 bases from J, with 6 bases between. The CDR3 spans 14 residues. Looked up from germline, CDR1 is SGHRS and CDR2 is YFSETQ. The CDR3 nucleotides are TGCGCCAGCAGCTTGCAGGAATATAATTCACCCCTCCACTTT. Its protein product is CASSLQEYNSPLHF.

J is TRBJ2-3 and V is TRBV18; tentatively, D is TRBD2 (5 bases). Trimming stripped 0 bases from V and 1 base from J, with 5 bases between. Germline lookup yields CDR1 KGHSH and CDR2 LQKENI. The CDR3 is 14 residues long. The CDR3 reads CASSPPSGTDTQYF. The DNA of the CDR3 is TGTGCCAGCTCACCACCTAGCGGCACAGATACGCAGTATTTT. Combining the CDR3 with reference TRBV18 and TRBJ2-3 gives the whole variable domain NAGVMQNPRHLVRRRGQEARLRCSPMKGHSHVYWYRQLPEEGLKFMVYLQKENIIDESGMPKERFSAEFPKEGPSILRIQQVVRGDSAAYFCASSPPSGTDTQYFGPGTRLTVL.

The V gene is TRBV28, the J gene TRBJ2-7; the match to TRBD2 covers 12 bases. From germline, CDR1 is MDHEN and CDR2 SYDVKM. J was trimmed by 3 bases and V by 6 bases; bases with no gene match: 6. The CDR3 contains 15 residues. The CDR3 coding sequence is TGTGCCAGCAGCCACGGACTAGCGGGACGCTACGAGCAGTACTTC. It is translated as CASSHGLAGRYEQYF.

The V gene is TRBV6-1, the J gene TRBJ1-5, with D perhaps TRBD1 (6 bases). This CDR3 has 15 amino acids. V lost 7 bases and J 0 bases, leaving 13 bases between the germline ends. The germline CDR1 and CDR2 sequences are MNHNS and SASEGT. CDR3 in amino acids: CASTNRQDSNQPQHF. CDR3 DNA: TGTGCCAGCACCAACCGACAGGATAGCAATCAGCCCCAGCATTTT.

The chain is built from TRBV7-6 and TRBJ1-5; 9 nucleotides match TRBD1. This CDR3 region has 15 residues. V lost 5 bases to trimming and J lost 5 bases; unmatched junction nucleotides: 7. The germline V gene encodes CDR1 SGHVS and CDR2 FNYEAQ. The CDR3 bases are TGTGCCAGCAGCCGGGACAGGGAAACTTATCAGCCCCAGCATTTT. Protein product: CASSRDRETYQPQHF.

This chain connects TRBV5-1 to TRBJ2-4; TRBD2 might be the D (5 bases). The CDR3 runs 14 residues. Trimming removed 3 bases at V and 6 bases at J, with 13 bases between. The germline CDR1 and CDR2 sequences are SGHRS and YFSETQ. The CDR3: CASSSERAGNIQYF. CDR3 in DNA: TGCGCCAGCAGCTCGGAGAGGGCCGGAAACATTCAGTACTTC.

V gene TRBV7-2 combines with J gene TRBJ2-2; possibly TRBD1 for D (6 bases). Germline lookup yields CDR1 SGHTA and CDR2 FQGNSA. CDR3 length: 16 amino acids. Deletions cut 1 base from V and 0 bases from J, with 9 bases between. CDR3 DNA sequence: TGTGCCAGCAGCTTAGTGGGGGCTTCGAACACCGGGGAGCTGTTTTTT. Amino acids: CASSLVGASNTGELFF. Supplemented by reference TRBV7-2 and TRBJ2-2, the full variable domain reads GAGVSQSPSNKVTEKGKDVELRCDPISGHTALYWYRQSLGQGLEFLIYFQGNSAPDKSGLPSDRFSAERTGGSVSTLTIQRTQQEDSAVYLCASSLVGASNTGELFFGEGSRLTVL.

The rearrangement joins TRBV7-8 to TRBJ2-1, with TRBD2 matching 11 bases. From germline, CDR1 is SGHVS and CDR2 FQNEAQ. Unmatched junction bases numbered 7, after V lost 2 bases and J lost 4 bases. The CDR3 runs to 17 residues. CDR3 amino acids: CASSLLETSGVYNEQFF. The CDR3 nucleotides read TGTGCCAGCAGCTTACTCGAGACTAGCGGGGTATACAATGAGCAGTTCTTC.

J is TRBJ2-7 and V is TRBV28; TRBD2 is a possible D gene (5 bases). The length of the CDR3 is 13 residues. Per germline, CDR1 MDHEN and CDR2 SYDVKM. V lost 6 bases and J lost 3, with 12 bases in between. CDR3 DNA sequence: TGTGCCAGCAGCGCGGGCCCGTACTACGAGCAGTACTTC. This codes for CASSAGPYYEQYF.

As to this clone: An end of the junction does not agree with germline; a read error may underlie this. The gene calls are TRBV16 and TRBJ1-5, with D unresolved. The CDR3 has 14 residues. Per germline, CDR1 KGHSY and CDR2 FQNENV. The CDR3 sequence: CASCQRYSNQPQHF. The DNA of the CDR3 is TGTGCCAGCTGCCAGCGTTATAGCAATCAGCCCCAGCATTTT.

This chain links TRBV21-1 with TRBJ1-1; TRBD1, as called in the table, went unchecked against the DNA. TRBV21-1 is given as a pseudogene. The CDR3 totals 15 residues. CDR3 sequence (DNA): TGTGCCAGCAGCCAACAGGGTTTTGGGAACACTGAAGCTTTCTTT. Translating it yields CASSQQGFGNTEAFF.

J is TRBJ2-7 and V is TRBV28; 12 nucleotides align to TRBD2. The germline V gene has CDR1 MDHEN and CDR2 SYDVKM. V lost 6 bases to trimming and J lost 3 bases; unmatched junction nucleotides: 6. The CDR3 extends over 15 amino acids. CDR3 in DNA: TGTGCCAGCAGCCGGACTAGCGGGACGCGCTACGAGCAGTACTTC. This gives the protein CASSRTSGTRYEQYF.